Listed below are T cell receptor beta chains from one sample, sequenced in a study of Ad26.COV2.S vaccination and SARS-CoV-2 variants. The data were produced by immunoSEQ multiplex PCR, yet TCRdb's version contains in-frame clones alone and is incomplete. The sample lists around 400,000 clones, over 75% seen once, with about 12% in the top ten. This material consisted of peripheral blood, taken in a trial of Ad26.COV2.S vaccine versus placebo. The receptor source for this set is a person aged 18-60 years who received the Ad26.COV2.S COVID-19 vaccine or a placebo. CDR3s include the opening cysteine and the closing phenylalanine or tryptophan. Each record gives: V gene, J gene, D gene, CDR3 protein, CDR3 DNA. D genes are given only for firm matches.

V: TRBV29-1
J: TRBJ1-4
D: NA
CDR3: CSVAGASNEKLFF
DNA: TGCAGCGTAGCAGGGGCCTCTAATGAAAAACTGTTTTTT

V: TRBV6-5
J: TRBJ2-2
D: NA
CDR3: CASSVREITGELFF
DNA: TGTGCCAGCAGCGTCAGGGAAATCACCGGGGAGCTGTTTTTT

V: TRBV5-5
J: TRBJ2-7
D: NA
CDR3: CASSAGTNTYEQYF
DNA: TGTGCCAGCAGCGCCGGGACAAACACCTACGAGCAGTACTTC

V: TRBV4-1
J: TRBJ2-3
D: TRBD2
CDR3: CASSQDGGAGVTDTQYF
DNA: TGCGCCAGCAGCCAAGATGGGGGAGCGGGAGTTACAGATACGCAGTATTTT

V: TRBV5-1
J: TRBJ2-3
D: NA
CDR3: CASSRLGRTESTDTQYF
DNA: TGCGCCAGCAGCCGCCTCGGACGGACAGAAAGCACAGATACGCAGTATTTT

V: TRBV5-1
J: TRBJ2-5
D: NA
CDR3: CASSLAVGPQETQYF
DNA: TGCGCCAGCAGCTTGGCGGTCGGACCCCAAGAGACCCAGTACTTC

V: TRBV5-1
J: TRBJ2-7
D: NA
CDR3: CASRQGGSYEQYF
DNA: TGCGCCAGCAGGCAGGGGGGTTCCTACGAGCAGTACTTC

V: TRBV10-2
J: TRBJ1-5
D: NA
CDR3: CASSENGPNQPQHF
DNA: TGCGCCAGCAGTGAGAACGGACCAAATCAGCCCCAGCATTTT

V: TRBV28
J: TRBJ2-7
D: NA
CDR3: CASTRSATYEQYF
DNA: TGTGCCAGCACCAGATCAGCTACCTACGAGCAGTACTTC

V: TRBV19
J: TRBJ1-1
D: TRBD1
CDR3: CASSIVGTGGEAFF
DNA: TGTGCCAGTAGTATAGTTGGGACAGGGGGCGAAGCTTTCTTT

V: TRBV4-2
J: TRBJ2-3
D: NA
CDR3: CASAADTQYF
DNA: TGTGCCAGTGCGGCAGATACGCAGTATTTT

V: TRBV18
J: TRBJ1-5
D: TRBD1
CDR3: CASSPPGQGAHGNQPQHF
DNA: TGTGCCAGCTCACCACCGGGACAGGGGGCGCATGGCAATCAGCCCCAGCATTTT

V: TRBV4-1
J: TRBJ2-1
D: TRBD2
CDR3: CASSLPGVLAGDNEQFF
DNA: TGCGCCAGCAGCCTTCCTGGTGTTCTAGCGGGAGACAATGAGCAGTTCTTC